The 19 T cell receptor beta chains below all came from one sample that was sequenced in a study of blood T cells in healthy people across ages (dated by TCRdb to between 2014 and 2017). Libraries were constructed by 5' RACE. Sequenced on an Illumina HiSeq 2500. The second PCR ran for about 6 to 12 cycles and used a J-beta primer mix along with a sample-barcoded 5' primer. TCRdb trimmed public reads at Q25 via fastp, called clones via MiXCR and kept in-frame beta chains. Identical CDR3 protein sequences are pooled into one entry, listed with their most common genes and DNA. The sample table shows over a million distinct CDR3 sequences, and approximately 43% are seen once. Clones ranked in the top ten supply around 4% of the sample. Material: blood. The receptors shown here come from a woman aged 18-35 years in good health.

The J gene is TRBJ2-5, the V gene TRBV6-5, with D hard to call. There are 11 residues in the CDR3. V shed 9 bases and J shed 13 bases, with 18 bases lying between them. The germline V gene encodes CDR1 MNHEY and CDR2 SVGAGI. In DNA, the CDR3 is TGTGCCAGAGCCCTGTGTAACGGAAGGTACTTC. The encoded protein is CARALCNGRYF.

The rearrangement links TRBV9 to TRBJ2-3; D gene ambiguous. Trimming took 0 bases from V and 2 from J, leaving 10 bases between them. CDR1 and CDR2 from the germline V gene are SGDLS and YYNGEE. CDR3 length: 15 amino acids. Written as DNA, the CDR3 is TGTGCCAGCAGCGTAGCAGTTTCGCTCACAGATACGCAGTATTTT. Amino acid sequence: CASSVAVSLTDTQYF.

Remarks on this clonotype: A junction boundary mismatches the germline segment, possibly from a read error. V usage is TRBV7-9 and J usage is TRBJ1-2; 10 bases agree with TRBD1. CDR3 size: 17 residues. CDR1 is SEHNR, CDR2 FQNEAQ, per germline (reference sequence). CDR3 DNA: TGTGCCAGCAGCTCCGACAGGGGGCGCAACTTAAACTATGGCTACGCCTTC. Amino acids: CASSSDRGRNLNYGYAF. Combining the CDR3 with reference TRBV7-9 and TRBJ1-2 gives the whole variable domain DTGVSQNPRHKITKRGQNVTFRCDPISEHNRLYWYRQTLGQGPEFLTYFQNEAQLEKSRLLSDRFSAERPKGSFSTLEIQRTEQGDSAMYLCASSSDRGRNLNYGYAFGSGTRLTVV.

In this sample, this clonotype turned up once. The V gene is TRBV14, the J gene TRBJ2-7, with D perhaps assigned TRBD1 or TRBD2 (5 bases each). V was cut by 4 bases and J by 8 bases, with 15 bases left in between. The CDR3 contains 13 residues. Germline V gene sequence: CDR1 SGHDN, CDR2 FVKESK. As DNA, the CDR3 is TGTGCCAGCAGCCCCTATACCGGGACCCAGCAGTACTTC. Amino acids: CASSPYTGTQQYF.

This clonotype was found a few times. This chain joins TRBV12-3 or TRBV12-4 and TRBJ1-2, with TRBD1 matching 10 bases. This CDR3 is 15 amino acids long. V dropped 1 base and J dropped 3; count of bases not matched to a gene: 2. For the CDR3, the DNA is TGTGCCAGCAGTTTAGGGACAGGGGGATACTATGGCTACACCTTC. It encodes CASSLGTGGYYGYTF.

The sample holds a few counts of this clonotype. The CDR3 coding sequence is TGCAGCGTTGCTCTACGACAGGTTATAACCTATGGCTACACCTTC. Protein product: CSVALRQVITYGYTF. This rearrangement joins TRBV29-1 to TRBJ1-2, with D possibly TRBD1 on 6 matching bases. This CDR3 spans 15 amino acids. The ends were cut back, 4 bases at V and 4 bases at J, with 19 bases in the middle. Looked up from germline, CDR1 is SQVTM and CDR2 is ANQGSEA. Variable domain in full (rest from reference TRBV29-1 and TRBJ1-2): SAVISQKPSRDICQRGTSLTIQCQVDSQVTMMFWYRQQPGQSLTLIATANQGSEATYESGFVIDKFPISRPNLTFSTLTVSNMSPEDSSIYLCSVALRQVITYGYTFGSGTRLTVV.

The rearrangement links TRBV4-3 to TRBJ2-7, with no clear D. The CDR3 runs to 14 residues. The germline V and J ends were trimmed by 0 bases and 7 bases, with 13 bases remaining between them. The germline V gene encodes CDR1 LGHNA and CDR2 YSLEER. CDR3: CASSQDRSYNEQYF. In DNA, the CDR3 is TGCGCCAGCAGCCAAGATCGCTCCTACAATGAGCAGTACTTC.

V is TRBV7-2 and J is TRBJ2-3; 8 bases fit TRBD2. This CDR3 region has 18 residues. Germline assignment: CDR1 SGHTA and CDR2 FQGNSA. With 2 bases clipped from V and 7 bases from J, the junction kept 17 bases outside the gene matches. The CDR3 here is CASSLLTGGGGPRHTQYF. The CDR3 DNA sequence: TGTGCCAGCAGCTTACTAACGGGAGGGGGAGGGCCGAGACATACGCAGTATTTT.

This clonotype was counted a few times. V usage is TRBV10-2 and J usage is TRBJ2-3, with 8 positions matching TRBD2. The germline V gene has CDR1 WSHSY and CDR2 SAAADI. The CDR3 has 13 amino acids. V lost 8 bases, J lost 5 bases, and 6 bases stayed unmatched. CDR3 sequence (DNA): TGCGCCAGCTGCACTAGCGGTATAGATACGCAGTATTTT. Amino acids: CASCTSGIDTQYF.

The chain has TRBV27 and TRBJ2-7, with TRBD1 matching 7 bases. The J call may be in error: the DNA end matches TRBJ2-5 better. The length of the CDR3 is 13 residues. From germline, CDR1 is MNHEY and CDR2 SMNVEV (reference sequence). The CDR3 coding sequence is TGTGCCAGCCAGAAGGGGGCTACCGAGACCCAGTACTTC. Residues: CASQKGATETQYF.

Note on this clonotype: This may be a read error, as it is one base from a much larger clone. The genes are TRBV6-5 and TRBJ2-1, with a possible D match to TRBD2 (6 bases). The assigned J gene may be wrong: the sequence end matches TRBJ2-7 better. The CDR3 has 15 residues. The V gene's germline CDR1 is MNHEY and CDR2 SVGAGI. CDR3 in amino acids: CASSSRGSSYNEQYF. CDR3 in DNA: TGTGCCAGCAGTTCACGGGGGTCCTCCTACAATGAGCAGTACTTC.

This clonotype came up many times. The rearrangement joins TRBV12-3 or TRBV12-4 to TRBJ2-1; 9 bases agree with TRBD2. V was clipped by 2 bases and J by 7 bases; unmatched bases: 6. This CDR3 has 15 residues. CDR3 loop: CASSLYSGSVNEQFF. The CDR3, as DNA: TGTGCCAGCAGTTTATATAGCGGGAGTGTAAATGAGCAGTTCTTC.

The V and J genes are TRBV18 and TRBJ2-5; D is ambiguous. The CDR3 runs 14 residues. Germline V gene lookup returns CDR1 KGHSH and CDR2 LQKENI. The ends were cut back, 5 bases at V and 1 base at J, with 11 bases in the middle. The CDR3 loop is CASSTKATQETQYF. As DNA, the CDR3 is TGTGCCAGCTCAACTAAGGCCACCCAAGAGACCCAGTACTTC.

In the case of this clonotype: One end of the junction varies from germline; a read error may be responsible. This chain joins TRBV4-1 and TRBJ1-6, with D unclear. Germline V lookup: CDR1 MGHRA, CDR2 YSYEKL. The CDR3 is 16 residues long. The DNA for the CDR3 is TGCGCCAGCAGCCAGCGACCGGGCCTGATCTATTCACCCCCCCACTTT. Translated, it gives CASSQRPGLIYSPPHF.

This clonotype was recorded a few times. This chain joins TRBV27 and TRBJ2-7, with a weak D call TRBD1 (5 bases). Trimming shortened V by 5 bases and J by 0 bases, and 17 bases separated the two germline ends. The CDR3 loop spans 16 amino acids. Germline CDR1 reads MNHEY; CDR2 reads SMNVEV (reference sequence). CDR3 DNA: TGTGCCAGCAGTCCCCGGCGGACAAGGGCCTCCTACGAGCAGTACTTC. This gives the protein CASSPRRTRASYEQYF.

The chain links TRBV30 to TRBJ1-1; no clear D gene. This CDR3 spans 12 amino acids. The germline gives CDR1 GTSNPN, CDR2 SVGIG (reference sequence). V lost 3 bases and J 2 bases, leaving 7 bases between the germline ends. CDR3 DNA sequence: TGTGCCTGGAGACCCCATAACACTGAAGCTTTCTTT. Protein sequence: CAWRPHNTEAFF.

This clonotype appeared a single time. Given a much more abundant clone one base away, this may be a read error. The chain uses TRBV12-3 or TRBV12-4 and TRBJ1-5; possible D gene TRBD1, 5 bases. The CDR3 has 12 residues. The chain's CDR3 is CAGRAGYQPQHF. In DNA form, the CDR3 reads TGTGCCGGCAGAGCAGGGTATCAGCCCCAGCATTTT.

The rearrangement links TRBV4-1 to TRBJ1-2; 8 nucleotides line up with TRBD1. The CDR3 consists of 14 residues. Unmatched junction bases numbered 7, after V lost 6 bases and J lost 4 bases. Germline V gene sequence: CDR1 MGHRA, CDR2 YSYEKL. The CDR3 loop reads CASRGTGLSYGYTF. The CDR3 nucleotides are TGCGCCAGCAGGGGGACAGGCTTGAGCTATGGCTACACCTTC.

The chain couples TRBV20-1 to TRBJ2-5, with 14 bases aligning to TRBD2. CDR3 length equals 18 residues. Germline assignment: CDR1 DFQATT and CDR2 SNEGSKA (reference sequence). With 0 bases clipped from V and 0 bases from J, the junction kept 6 bases outside the gene matches. The DNA for the CDR3 is TGCAGTGCTAGAGAGGGGACTAGCGGGGGCCCGTACCAAGAGACCCAGTACTTC. Its protein is CSAREGTSGGPYQETQYF.